This T cell receptor (beta chain) was sequenced for a study of cytomegalovirus exposure and HLA in healthy donors. The length of the CDR3 is 11 residues. Per the germline V gene, CDR1 is SGHTA and CDR2 is FQGNSA. V was shortened by 0 bases and J by 10 bases, with 4 bases between the two germline ends. PCR used 60 Vbeta primers and 13 Jbeta primers. Produced via immunoSEQ multiplex PCR; TCRdb's table is partial and in-frame only. Of over 100,000 clones listed, 70% to 80% are singletons. The source of this sequence is a female donor in good health and CMV-seronegative. J is TRBJ2-1 and V is TRBV7-2; no firm D call. What was sequenced was PBMCs. CDR3 loop: CASSLAREQFF. In DNA form, the CDR3 reads TGTGCCAGCAGCTTAGCACGGGAGCAGTTCTTC.